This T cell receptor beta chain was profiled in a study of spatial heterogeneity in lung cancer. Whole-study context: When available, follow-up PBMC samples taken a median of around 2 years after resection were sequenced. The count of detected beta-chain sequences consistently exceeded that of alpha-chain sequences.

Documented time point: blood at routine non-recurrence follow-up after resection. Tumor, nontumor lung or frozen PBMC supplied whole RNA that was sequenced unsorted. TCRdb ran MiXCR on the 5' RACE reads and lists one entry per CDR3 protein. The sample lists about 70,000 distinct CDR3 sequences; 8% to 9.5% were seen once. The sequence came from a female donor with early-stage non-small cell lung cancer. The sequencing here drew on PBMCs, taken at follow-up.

As DNA, the CDR3 is TGTGCCAGCAGCTTGGTGGACCGTCCAGCCTACGAGCAGTACTTC. Translation: CASSLVDRPAYEQYF. The genes are TRBV5-4 and TRBJ2-7, with D unresolved. The CDR3 spans 15 residues. Between the trimmed V and J ends, which lost 0 bases and 2 bases, there was a span of 12 bases. Germline V gene sequence: CDR1 SGHNT, CDR2 YYREEE (reference sequence).